This TCR beta chain was sequenced for a study of vaccination effects on CD4 cells after COVID-19 (dated by TCRdb to the early 2020s). For the study in its entirety: In the ViraFEST assay, PBMC were stimulated with viral peptide pools, and antigen-specific CD4+ T cell clonotypes were then identified by expansion using TCR sequencing. Each participant received two doses of an mRNA SARS-CoV-2 vaccine, either BNT162b2 or mRNA-1273. Each well held around 2 million PBMC cultured in IMDM containing about 5.4% human AB serum, 9 to 10 IU/ml IL-2 and gentamicin, along with roughly 10 ug/ml peptides. SARS-CoV-2 spike-specific CD4+ TCR repertoires were compared before and after mRNA vaccination in COVID-19 convalescent patients and in infection-naive vaccine recipients. The full study included around ten COVID-19 convalescent patients and a few SARS-CoV-2-naive healthy vaccine recipients. The Oncomine TCR Beta short-read assay on an Illumina iSeq 100 was used to sequence cultures from other donors in the study. What the study reported, not specific to this receptor: The study was limited by a small number of convalescent patients, and early post-infection timepoints were lacking. In healthy vaccine recipients, vaccine-induced clones were almost all SARS-CoV-2 mono-reactive, with only 1 of 255 cross-reactive with common cold coronaviruses. At late post-vaccination timepoints, both infection-induced and vaccine-induced clones showed marked clonal contraction, consistent with waning T cell responses.

After around 11 days of culture, CD4+ T cells were isolated with the EasySep CD4+ T cell isolation kit. Negative nucleocapsid antibody results before and after vaccination confirmed that the healthy vaccine recipients had no prior SARS-CoV-2 infection. Half of the culture medium was replaced with fresh IL-2-containing medium on days 3 and 7. Each peptide stimulation condition was cultured in triplicate wells unless otherwise noted. PBMC were separated from whole blood using Ficoll-Paque Plus gradient centrifugation and were then either cryopreserved at -140C or used fresh. Genomic DNA was extracted from cultured CD4+ T cells with the QIAamp micro DNA kit. The V end loses 7 bases and the J end loses 2 bases, and a stretch of 9 bases separates them. CDR1 MNHEY and CDR2 SVGAGI are derived from the germline V gene. CDR3 length: 13 amino acids, cysteine to phenylalanine. The kept DNA is CDR3 alone, 39 bases in frame from the first base.

Libraries were made using the immunoSEQ multiplex PCR assay. TCR beta CDR3 sequencing was performed on DNA from the cultured, isolated CD4+ T cells. Per the original workflow: Non-productive TCR sequences were discarded, and reads were trimmed to the CDR3 region, with only CDR3s of 7 or more amino acids retained. The MANAFEST web app was used to pick out antigen-specific clonotypes by comparing their expansion in peptide wells with that in reference cultures. For clones to be considered positive, expansion at FDR<0.05 versus reference and all other wells, an odds ratio above 5, and a frequency above 0.1% in two replicate wells were required. Clonotypes significantly expanded in SARS-CoV-2 spike wells and in at least one common cold coronavirus spike condition were defined as cross-reactive. CDR3 similarity was assessed by Levenshtein distance using the stringdist R package, and unrooted trees were constructed with ape in R 3.6.1. TCRdb provides this immuneACCESS table in a form limited to in-frame rearrangements. Some clones are lacking; in checked studies, under half of them reflect an unresolved V gene, and why the rest are absent is not known. Clone size and V and J calls were adopted from that table, with D and trimming inferred from the DNA. In this sample the table shows about 58,000 clones, approximately 80% of which occur a single time. Around 2.9% of the sample is in the top ten clones.

As to this clone: Its recognized antigen is unknown. Base-call qualities are not available, and no considerably larger clone is one nucleotide away.

This TCR came from a human donor who received a COVID-19 vaccine. The sequences come from CD4+ T cells from PBMCs cultured without peptide, collected before COVID-19 vaccination. The chain couples TRBV6-5 to TRBJ2-1; a weak D assignment points to TRBD2 (5 bases agree). The CDR3 protein: CASMPGAYNEQFF. The nucleotide sequence is TGTGCCAGCATGCCCGGGGCCTACAATGAGCAGTTCTTC.